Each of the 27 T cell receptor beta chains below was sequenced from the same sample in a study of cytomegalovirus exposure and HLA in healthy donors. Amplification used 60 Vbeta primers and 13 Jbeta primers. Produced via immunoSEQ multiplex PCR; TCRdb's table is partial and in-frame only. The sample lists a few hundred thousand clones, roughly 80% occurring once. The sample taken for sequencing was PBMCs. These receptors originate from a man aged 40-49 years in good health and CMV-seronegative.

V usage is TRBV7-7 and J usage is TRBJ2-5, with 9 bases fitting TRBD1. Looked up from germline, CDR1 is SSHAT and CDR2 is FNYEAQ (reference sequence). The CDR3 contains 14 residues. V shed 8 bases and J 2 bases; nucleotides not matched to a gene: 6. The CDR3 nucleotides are TGTGCCAGCGCTATCGGACAGGGGCAAGAGACCCAGTACTTC. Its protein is CASAIGQGQETQYF.

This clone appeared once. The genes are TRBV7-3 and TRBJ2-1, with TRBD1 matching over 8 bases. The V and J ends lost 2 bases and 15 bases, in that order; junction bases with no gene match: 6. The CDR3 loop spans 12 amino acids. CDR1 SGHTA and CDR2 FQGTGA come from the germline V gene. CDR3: CASSLGGQAWFF. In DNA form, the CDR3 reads TGTGCCAGCAGCTTAGGGGGACAGGCCTGGTTCTTC.

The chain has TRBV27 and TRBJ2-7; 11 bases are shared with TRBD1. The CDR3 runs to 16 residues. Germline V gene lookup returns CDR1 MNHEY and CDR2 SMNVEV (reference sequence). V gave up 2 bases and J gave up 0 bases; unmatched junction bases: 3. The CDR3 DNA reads TGTGCCAGCAGTTTAGCCGGGACAGGGGGCTCCTACGAGCAGTACTTC. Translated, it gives CASSLAGTGGSYEQYF.

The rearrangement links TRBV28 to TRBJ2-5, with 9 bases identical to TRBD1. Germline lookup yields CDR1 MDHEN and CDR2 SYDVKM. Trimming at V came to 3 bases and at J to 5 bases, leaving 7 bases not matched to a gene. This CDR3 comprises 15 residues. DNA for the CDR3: TGTGCCAGCAGTTTCTTCGCGGACAGGGGCGAGACCCAGTACTTC. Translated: CASSFFADRGETQYF.

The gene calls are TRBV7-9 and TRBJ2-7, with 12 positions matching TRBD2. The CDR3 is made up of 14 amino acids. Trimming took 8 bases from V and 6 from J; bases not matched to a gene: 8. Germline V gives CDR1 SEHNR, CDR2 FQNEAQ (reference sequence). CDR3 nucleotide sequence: TGTGCCAGCGGCACTAGCGGGAGGTTGGGCGAGCAGTACTTC. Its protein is CASGTSGRLGEQYF.

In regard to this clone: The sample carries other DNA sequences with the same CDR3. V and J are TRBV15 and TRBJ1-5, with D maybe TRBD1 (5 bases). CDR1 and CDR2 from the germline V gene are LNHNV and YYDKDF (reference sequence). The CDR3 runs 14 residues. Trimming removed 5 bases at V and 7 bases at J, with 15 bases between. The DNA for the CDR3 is TGTGCCACCAGCGGAACAGGTTCAAGGCAGCCCCAGCATTTT. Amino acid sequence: CATSGTGSRQPQHF.

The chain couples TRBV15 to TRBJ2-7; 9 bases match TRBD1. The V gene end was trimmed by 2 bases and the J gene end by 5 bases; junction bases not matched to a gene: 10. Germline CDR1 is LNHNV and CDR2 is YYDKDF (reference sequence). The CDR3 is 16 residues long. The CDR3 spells CATSRRISGTGHEQYF. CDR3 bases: TGTGCCACCAGCAGACGAATCTCCGGGACAGGGCACGAGCAGTACTTC.

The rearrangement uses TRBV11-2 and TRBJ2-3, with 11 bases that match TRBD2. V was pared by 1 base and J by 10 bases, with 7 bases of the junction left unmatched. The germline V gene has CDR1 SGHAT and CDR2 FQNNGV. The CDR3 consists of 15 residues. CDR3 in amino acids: CASSLVGSGGASQYF. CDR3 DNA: TGTGCCAGCAGCTTAGTGGGTAGCGGGGGGGCATCGCAGTATTTT. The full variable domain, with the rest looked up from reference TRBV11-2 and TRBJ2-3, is EAGVAQSPRYKIIEKRQSVAFWCNPISGHATLYWYQQILGQGPKLLIQFQNNGVVDDSQLPKDRFSAERLKGVDSTLKIQPAKLEDSAVYLCASSLVGSGGASQYFGPGTRLTVL.

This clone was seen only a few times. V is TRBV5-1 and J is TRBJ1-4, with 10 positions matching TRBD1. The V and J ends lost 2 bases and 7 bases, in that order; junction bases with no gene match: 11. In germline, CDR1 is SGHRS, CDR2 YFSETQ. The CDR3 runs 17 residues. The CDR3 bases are TGCGCCAGCAGCTTTCTCTCCCGGACAGGGGGGATTGAAAAACTGTTTTTT. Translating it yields CASSFLSRTGGIEKLFF.

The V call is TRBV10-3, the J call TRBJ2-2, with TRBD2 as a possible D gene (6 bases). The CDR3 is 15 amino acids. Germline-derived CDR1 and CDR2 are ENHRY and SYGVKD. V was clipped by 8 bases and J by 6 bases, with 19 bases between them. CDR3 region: CAIARDSLRAGELFF. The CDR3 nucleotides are TGTGCCATCGCGCGGGACTCCCTAAGGGCCGGGGAGCTGTTTTTT.

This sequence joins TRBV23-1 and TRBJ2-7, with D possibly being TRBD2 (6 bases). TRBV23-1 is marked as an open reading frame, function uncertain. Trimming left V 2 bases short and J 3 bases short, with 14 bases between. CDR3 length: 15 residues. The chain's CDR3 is CASSQPGLGGYEQYF. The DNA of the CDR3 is TGCGCCAGCAGTCAACCCGGTCTGGGGGGCTACGAGCAGTACTTC.

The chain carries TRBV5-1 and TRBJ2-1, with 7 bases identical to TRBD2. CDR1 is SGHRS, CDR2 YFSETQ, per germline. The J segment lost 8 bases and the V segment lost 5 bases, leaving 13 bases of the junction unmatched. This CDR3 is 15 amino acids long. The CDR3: CASRLGLDPRYEQFF. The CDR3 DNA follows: TGCGCCAGCAGACTCGGACTAGACCCAAGGTATGAGCAGTTCTTC.

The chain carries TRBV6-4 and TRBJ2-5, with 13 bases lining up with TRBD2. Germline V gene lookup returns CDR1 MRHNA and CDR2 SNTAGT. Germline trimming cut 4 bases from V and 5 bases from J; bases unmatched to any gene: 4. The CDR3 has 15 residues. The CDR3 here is CASSALGLAGETQYF. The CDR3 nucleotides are TGTGCCAGCAGTGCCTTGGGACTAGCGGGGGAGACCCAGTACTTC.

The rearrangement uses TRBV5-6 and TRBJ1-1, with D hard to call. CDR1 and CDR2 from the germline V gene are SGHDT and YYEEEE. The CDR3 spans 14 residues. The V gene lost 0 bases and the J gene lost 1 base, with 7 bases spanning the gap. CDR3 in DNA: TGTGCCAGCAGCTTGGGGCCGCAGAACACTGAAGCTTTCTTT. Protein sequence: CASSLGPQNTEAFF.

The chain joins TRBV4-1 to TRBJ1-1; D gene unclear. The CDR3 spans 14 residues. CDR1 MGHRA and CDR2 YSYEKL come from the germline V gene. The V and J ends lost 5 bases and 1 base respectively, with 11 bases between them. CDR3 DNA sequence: TGCGCCAGCAGCAGTGGCAGTTCGAACACTGAAGCTTTCTTT. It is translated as CASSSGSSNTEAFF.

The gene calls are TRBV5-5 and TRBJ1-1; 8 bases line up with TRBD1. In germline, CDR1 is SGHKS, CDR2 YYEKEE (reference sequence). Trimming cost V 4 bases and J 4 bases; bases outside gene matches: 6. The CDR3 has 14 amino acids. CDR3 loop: CASSPGQGPTEAFF. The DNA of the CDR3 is TGTGCCAGCAGCCCCGGACAGGGACCCACTGAAGCTTTCTTT.

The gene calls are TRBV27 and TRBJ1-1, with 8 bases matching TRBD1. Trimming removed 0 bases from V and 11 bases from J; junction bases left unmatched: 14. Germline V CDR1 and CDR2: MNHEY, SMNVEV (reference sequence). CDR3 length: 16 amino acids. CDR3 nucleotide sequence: TGTGCCAGCAGTTTATCCCTAAACTCGGGACAGGTAATGGCTTTCTTT. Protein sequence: CASSLSLNSGQVMAFF.

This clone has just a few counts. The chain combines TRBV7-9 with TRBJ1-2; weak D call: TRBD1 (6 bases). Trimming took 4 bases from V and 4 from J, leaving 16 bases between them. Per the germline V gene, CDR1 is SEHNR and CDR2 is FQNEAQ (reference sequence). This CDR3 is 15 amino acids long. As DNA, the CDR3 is TGTGCCAGCAGCTGGCCGGGACACCAAGGCTATGGCTACACCTTC. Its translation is CASSWPGHQGYGYTF.

Here the CDR3 DNA reads TGTGCCAGCAGCTCCACTCTAGCGGGGGGCAGGGAGACCCAGTACTTC. This codes for CASSSTLAGGRETQYF. The V gene is TRBV11-2, the J gene TRBJ2-5; TRBD2 matches at 11 bases. In germline, CDR1 is SGHAT, CDR2 FQNNGV. This CDR3 comprises 16 residues. J was trimmed by 5 bases and V by 4 bases; bases with no gene match: 9.

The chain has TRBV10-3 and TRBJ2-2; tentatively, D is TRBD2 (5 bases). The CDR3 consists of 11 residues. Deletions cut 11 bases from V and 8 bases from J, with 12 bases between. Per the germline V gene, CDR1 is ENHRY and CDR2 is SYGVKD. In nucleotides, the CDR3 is TGTGCCTTCGGTCGGGGAGGGGAGCTGTTTTTT. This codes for CAFGRGGELFF.

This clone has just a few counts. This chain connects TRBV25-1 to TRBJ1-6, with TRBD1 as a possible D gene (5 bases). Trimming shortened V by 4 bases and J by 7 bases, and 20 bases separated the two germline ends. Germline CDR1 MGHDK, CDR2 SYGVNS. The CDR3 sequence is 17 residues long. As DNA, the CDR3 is TGTGCCAGCAGTGGTGACTCCAAGCGGGGACGGAATTCACCCCTCCACTTT. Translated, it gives CASSGDSKRGRNSPLHF.

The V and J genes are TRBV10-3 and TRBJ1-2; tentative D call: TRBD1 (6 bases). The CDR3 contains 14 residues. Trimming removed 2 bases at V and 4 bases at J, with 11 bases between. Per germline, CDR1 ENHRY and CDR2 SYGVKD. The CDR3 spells CAISERQDGYGYTF. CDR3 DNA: TGTGCCATCAGTGAGAGACAGGACGGCTATGGCTACACCTTC.

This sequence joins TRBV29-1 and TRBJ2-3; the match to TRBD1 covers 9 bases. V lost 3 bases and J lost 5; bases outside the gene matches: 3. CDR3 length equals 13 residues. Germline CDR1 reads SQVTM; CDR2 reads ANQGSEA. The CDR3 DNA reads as TGCAGCGTTGAGCCGGGACAGGGAGATACGCAGTATTTT. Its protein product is CSVEPGQGDTQYF.

CDR3 nucleotides: TGTGCCAGCAGTGAAGACATCGCTAGAGAGACCCAGTACTTC. Its protein product is CASSEDIARETQYF. The chain couples TRBV2 to TRBJ2-5; the D is unclear. There are 14 residues in the CDR3. Germline values: CDR1 SNHLY, CDR2 FYNNEI. V gave up 1 base and J gave up 4 bases, with 10 bases separating them.

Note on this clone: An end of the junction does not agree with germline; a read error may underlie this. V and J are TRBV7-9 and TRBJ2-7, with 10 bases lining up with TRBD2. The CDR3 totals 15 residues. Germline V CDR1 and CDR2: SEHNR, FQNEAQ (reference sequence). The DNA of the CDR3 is TGTTCCAGCAGCTTTTATACTAGCGGGAATGGCGAGCAGTACTTC. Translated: CSSSFYTSGNGEQYF.

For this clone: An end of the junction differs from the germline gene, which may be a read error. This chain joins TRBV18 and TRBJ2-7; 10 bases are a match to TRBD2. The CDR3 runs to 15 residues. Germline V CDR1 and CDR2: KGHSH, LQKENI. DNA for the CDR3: TGTGCCAGCTCACCGTCCAGCGGGAGGGCCTACGAGCAGTACTTT. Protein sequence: CASSPSSGRAYEQYF.

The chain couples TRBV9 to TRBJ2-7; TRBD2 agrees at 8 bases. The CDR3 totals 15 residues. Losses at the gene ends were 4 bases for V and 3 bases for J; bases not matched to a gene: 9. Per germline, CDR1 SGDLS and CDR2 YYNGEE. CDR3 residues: CASSSTGGGGYEQYF. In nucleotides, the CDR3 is TGTGCCAGCAGCTCCACCGGGGGGGGCGGCTACGAGCAGTACTTC.